This entry features one TCR beta chain sequence. Its binding antigen is unknown. The read ends 3 residues early relative to the CDR3; the germline J gene fills the gap. The data were obtained in a study of T cells in women clearing cervical HPV infection (dated by TCRdb to between 2018 and 2020). Looking at the study overall: Cases were about 25 women with histologically confirmed HPV16-related CIN3 or worse, including a couple of invasive cancers. Cases were matched to controls by age within five years and by the year the sample was collected. As quality controls, five blinded duplicates were added to each group, bringing the total to roughly 60 samples made up of 50 or so participants and approximately ten replicates. Nested within Costa Rica's Guanacaste HPV Natural History Study, an exploratory proof-of-principle case-control study compared TCR repertoires across cervical HPV16 outcomes. Among cases, blood sampling came a median of nearly 150 days after lesion detection, with an interquartile range of about 85 to 230 days. Since HLA typing was available for only a few women, HLA type could not be ruled out as a confounder. Median age was roughly 32 years in cases versus roughly 40 in controls, and baseline characteristics did not differ significantly. Case blood was taken at the visit when the lesion was first identified, whereas control blood was taken when infection was no longer detected. The parent cohort enrolled about 9,900 women aged 18 or older in Guanacaste, Costa Rica, in about 1993 to 1994 and followed the women for seven years. Controls were more than 20 women whose single incident HPV16 infection cleared within 12 months without precancer or cancer developing.

The V end loses 5 bases and the J end loses 1 base, and a stretch of 11 bases separates them. Measured from the cysteine to the phenylalanine, the CDR3 is 14 residues long. The 33 bases shown cover part of the CDR3, and their frame starts at base 1. The CDR1 and CDR2 encoded by the germline V gene are SGHVS and FNYEAQ. Using the immunoSEQ assay, multiplex PCR amplified TCR beta CDR3 regions from an average of approximately 1,300 ng of genomic DNA per sample. To correct primer bias, the assay used a complete synthetic TCR repertoire to set an amplification baseline. Amplicons were sequenced on the Illumina platform. In the authors' own workflow: Sequences were error-corrected by clustering with frequency ratios and a modified nearest-neighbor algorithm, then analyzed in the immunoSEQ Analyzer with IMGT gene definitions. At each rarefaction depth, TCR richness and evenness were averaged over 20 rarefaction repeats, and samples with fewer sequences than the depth were excluded. Wilcoxon rank sum tests with FDR correction were used to compare V, D and J gene relative abundances between the groups. An intraclass correlation of roughly 95% for TCR richness and an average of roughly 76% across 65 to 80 gene segments were obtained from the blinded duplicates. In TCRdb, the immuneACCESS table is reduced to in-frame sequences with V and J assigned. These tables do not hold every clone; where another copy was compared, an unresolved V gene accounts for under half, and the others remain unexplained. D and trimming were read from the DNA, whereas the V and J calls and clone size are those reported in that table. The data table for this sample lists approximately 34,000 clones. The ten largest clones add up to less than 7% of the sample.

Every participant had a single incident cervical HPV16 infection, and women with prevalent HPV16 infections were excluded. Cervical HPV DNA was detected with MY09/MY11 PCR, and genotyping was done with dot-blot hybridization. Fifteen mL of heparinized blood was centrifuged, after which the buffy coat was aliquoted, frozen at -30 degrees C, and then stored at -80 degrees C. QIAGEN kits were used to extract genomic DNA from the buffy coat specimens. The paper as a whole reports these results and caveats: TCR repertoire richness was significantly higher in CIN3+ cases than in controls across sequencing depths, while evenness did not differ. Because the number of T cells per sample was unknown, the richness differences could reflect varying T-cell content rather than repertoire biology. Random forest classifiers combining richness and V gene abundances distinguished cases from controls with an estimated AUC of less than 0.9. The cross-sectional design could not show whether associations preceded infection or resulted from it; effector/memory subsets and HPV-specific T cells were not isolated. Cases had lower TRBV6-7 relative abundance than controls (0.11% versus 0.16%; Bonferroni P = 0.0008).

In this chain, TRBV7-6 is recombined with TRBJ1-1; a weak D assignment points to TRBD1 (5 bases agree). The material sequenced was blood buffy coat. The sequence was obtained from a woman aged 18 to 75 with a cervical HPV16 infection that either progressed to CIN3+ or cleared (not recorded which). The CDR3 bases that were read are TGTGCCAGCAGCCCCCTTGGGGCGAACACTGAA. Its product reads: CASSPLGANTE. The CDR3 in its entirety is CASSPLGANTEAFF.